The sequence of this TCR beta chain was determined in a study of shared clonotypes between healthy human individuals. The germline gives CDR1 SGHNT, CDR2 YYREEE (reference sequence). V was pared by 3 bases and J by 1 base, with 10 bases between. CDR3 length: 14 amino acids. The repertoire was sequenced with immunoSEQ multiplex PCR; TCRdb's copy has only in-frame clones and lacks some. The sample carries more than 2 million clones, around 95% recorded once. The rearrangement joins TRBV5-4 to TRBJ1-1; TRBD1 is a possible D gene (5 bases). The specimen was naive CD4+ T cells sorted from blood. Subset noted: CD45RA+ positively selected. The sequence was obtained from a man in his late teens or twenties in good health. DNA for the CDR3: TGTGCCAGCAGCTGGATGGGACCGAACACTGAAGCTTTCTTT. Translating it yields CASSWMGPNTEAFF.